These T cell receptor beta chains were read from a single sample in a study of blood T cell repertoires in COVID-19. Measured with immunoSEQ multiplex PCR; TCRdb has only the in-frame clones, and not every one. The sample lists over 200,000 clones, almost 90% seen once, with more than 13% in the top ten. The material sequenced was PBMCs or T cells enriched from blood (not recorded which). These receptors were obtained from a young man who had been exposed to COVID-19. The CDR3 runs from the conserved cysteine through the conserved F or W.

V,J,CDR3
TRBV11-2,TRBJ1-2,CASSSQKTGELYGYTF
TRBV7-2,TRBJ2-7,CASSGGGEQYF
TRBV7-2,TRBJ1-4,CASSADRATNEKLFF
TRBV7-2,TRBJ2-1,CASSLEGSTEQFF
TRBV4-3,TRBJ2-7,CASSPLYSSYEQYF
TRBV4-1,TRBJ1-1,CASSQDPGRNTEAFF
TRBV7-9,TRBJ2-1,CASSGPNEQFF
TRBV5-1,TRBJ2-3,CARGLALTDTQYF
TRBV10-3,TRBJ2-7,CAIMGQGTYEQYF
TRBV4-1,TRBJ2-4,CASSQGGMRQGGGVNIQYF
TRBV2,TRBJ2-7,CASSEGGGEQYF
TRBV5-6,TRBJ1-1,CASSGLTVNTEAFF
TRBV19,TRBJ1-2,CASSIPGRGVGGYTF
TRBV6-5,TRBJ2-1,CASRNTPGLGSQFF
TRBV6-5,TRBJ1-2,CATRAGDGYGYTF
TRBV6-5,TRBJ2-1,CASRNGRSSYNEQFF
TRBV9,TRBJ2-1,CASTPSGGRYNEQFF
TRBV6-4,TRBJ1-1,CASSDKGRTEAFF
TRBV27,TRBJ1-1,CASISRGQSTEAFF
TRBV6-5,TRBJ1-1,CASSYSGGTEAFF
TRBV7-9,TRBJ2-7,CASSFPSRGGADYEQYF
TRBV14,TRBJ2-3,CASSQTGDALPNTQYF
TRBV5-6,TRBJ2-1,CASSSGQGNNEQFF
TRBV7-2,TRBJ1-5,CASSRYGGESNQPQHF
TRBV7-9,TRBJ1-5,CASSQWTGRNQPQHF
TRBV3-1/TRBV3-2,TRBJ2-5,CASSQDGRETQYF
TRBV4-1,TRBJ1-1,CASTKAGTGESEAFF
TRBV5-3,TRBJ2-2,CARSGGTSAGELFF
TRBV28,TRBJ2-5,CASSSSGTSGGTPLETQYF
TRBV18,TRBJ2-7,CASSPVEDSYEQYF
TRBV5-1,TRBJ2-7,CASSPLQVTYEQYF
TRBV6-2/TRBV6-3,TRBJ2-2,CASSPLGGAGGELFF
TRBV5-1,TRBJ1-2,CASARGQGINYGYTF
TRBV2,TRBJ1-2,CASSEKPQGSDGYTF
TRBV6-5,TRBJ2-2,CASSYGGGELFF
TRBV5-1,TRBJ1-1,CASSQIQGAGEAFF
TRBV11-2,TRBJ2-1,CASSLGLAGVNEQFF
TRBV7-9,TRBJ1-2,CASRHRDGGYTF
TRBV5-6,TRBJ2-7,CASSLGFRDEQYF
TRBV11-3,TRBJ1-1,CASSLYRNTEAFF
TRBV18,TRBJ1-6,CASSPVLGSQQGSPLHF
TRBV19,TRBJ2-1,CASSNLQGRVIF
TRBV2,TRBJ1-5,CASSEIDRSQPQHF